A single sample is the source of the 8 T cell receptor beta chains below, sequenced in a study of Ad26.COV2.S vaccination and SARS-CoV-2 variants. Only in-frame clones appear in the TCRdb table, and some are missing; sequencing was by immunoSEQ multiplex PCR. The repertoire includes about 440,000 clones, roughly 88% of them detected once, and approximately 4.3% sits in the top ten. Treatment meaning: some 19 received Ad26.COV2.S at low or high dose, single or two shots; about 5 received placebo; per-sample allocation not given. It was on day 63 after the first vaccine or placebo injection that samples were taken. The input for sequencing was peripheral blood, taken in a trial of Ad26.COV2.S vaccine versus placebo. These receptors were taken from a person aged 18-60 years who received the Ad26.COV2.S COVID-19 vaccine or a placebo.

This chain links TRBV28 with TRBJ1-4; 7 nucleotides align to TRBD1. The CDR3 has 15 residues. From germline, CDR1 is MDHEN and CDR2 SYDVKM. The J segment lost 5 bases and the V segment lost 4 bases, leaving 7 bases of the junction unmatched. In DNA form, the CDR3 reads TGTGCCAGCAGTTCTTTATGGGACAGAAATGAAAAACTGTTTTTT. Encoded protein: CASSSLWDRNEKLFF.

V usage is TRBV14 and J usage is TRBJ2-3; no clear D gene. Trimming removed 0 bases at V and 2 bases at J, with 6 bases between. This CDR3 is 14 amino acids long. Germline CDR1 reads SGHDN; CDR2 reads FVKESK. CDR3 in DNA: TGTGCCAGCAGCCAAGAAGTGATCACAGATACGCAGTATTTT. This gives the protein CASSQEVITDTQYF.

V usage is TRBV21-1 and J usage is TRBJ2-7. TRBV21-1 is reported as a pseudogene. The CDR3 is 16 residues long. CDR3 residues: CASSKGEGQSSYEQYF. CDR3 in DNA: TGTGCCAGCAGCAAAGGGGAAGGGCAGAGCTCCTACGAGCAGTACTTC.

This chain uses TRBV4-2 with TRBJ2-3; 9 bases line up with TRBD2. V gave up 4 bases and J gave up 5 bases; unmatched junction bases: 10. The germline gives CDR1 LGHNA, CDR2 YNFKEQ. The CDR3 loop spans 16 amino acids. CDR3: CASSRTTSGVVDTQYF. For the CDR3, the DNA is TGTGCCAGCAGCCGAACGACTAGCGGTGTGGTAGATACGCAGTATTTT.

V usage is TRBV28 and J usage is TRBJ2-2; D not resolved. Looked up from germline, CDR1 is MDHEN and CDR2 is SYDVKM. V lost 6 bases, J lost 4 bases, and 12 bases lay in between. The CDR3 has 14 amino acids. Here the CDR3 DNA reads TGTGCCAGCAGAGTAAGACAAACCACCGGGGAGCTGTTTTTT. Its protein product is CASRVRQTTGELFF. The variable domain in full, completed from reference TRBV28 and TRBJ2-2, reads DVKVTQSSRYLVKRTGEKVFLECVQDMDHENMFWYRQDPGLGLRLIYFSYDVKMKEKGDIPEGYSVSREKKERFSLILESASTNQTSMYLCASRVRQTTGELFFGEGSRLTVL.

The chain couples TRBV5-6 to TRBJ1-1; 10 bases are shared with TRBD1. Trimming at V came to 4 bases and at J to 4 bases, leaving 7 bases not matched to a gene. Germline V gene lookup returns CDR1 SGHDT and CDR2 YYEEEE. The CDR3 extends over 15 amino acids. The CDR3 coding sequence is TGTGCCAGCAGCAAAGGGACAGGGGTTGTCACTGAAGCTTTCTTT. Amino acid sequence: CASSKGTGVVTEAFF.

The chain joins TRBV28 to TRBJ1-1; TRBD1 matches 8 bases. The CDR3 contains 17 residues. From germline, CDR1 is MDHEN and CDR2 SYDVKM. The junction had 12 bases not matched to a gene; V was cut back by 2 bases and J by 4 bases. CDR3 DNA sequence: TGTGCCAGCAGTTTAAGGGACAGGAACCCCCCTGGCACTGAAGCTTTCTTT. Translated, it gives CASSLRDRNPPGTEAFF.

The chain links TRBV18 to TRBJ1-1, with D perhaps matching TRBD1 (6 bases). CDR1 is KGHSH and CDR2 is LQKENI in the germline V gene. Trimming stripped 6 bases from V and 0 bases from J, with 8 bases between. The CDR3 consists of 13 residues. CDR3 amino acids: CASSQGMNTEAFF. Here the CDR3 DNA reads TGTGCCAGCTCCCAGGGGATGAACACTGAAGCTTTCTTT.